This T cell receptor beta chain was recovered during a study of regulatory T cells in long-lasting Graves disease. With iRepertoire HTBI primers and Arm-PCR of CDR3 regions, TCR beta libraries were built. Per the study methods: The identification of approximately 62 TRBV and some 15 TRBJ segments was made across samples. TCRdb redid the calling of the multiplex PCR reads with MiXCR, one entry per CDR3 protein. What appears here as the V and J calls and clone size reflects TCRdb's work, not the paper's. This table holds 510,000 or so distinct CDR3 sequences, approximately 12% found once. This CDR3 comprises 15 residues. Germline V CDR1 and CDR2: SGHTA, FQGNSA. V was clipped by 6 bases and J by 2 bases, with 14 bases between them. Documented time point: newly diagnosed GD, antithyroid drugs for less than 3 months. RNA extracted from PBMCs served as the sequencing template. This clonotype was observed at least ten times.

The data also belong to a second study, concerning T cells in Graves' hyperthyroidism and ophthalmopathy. That work states: The HTBI set primed first-round TCR CDR3 RT-PCR. Most expanded thyroid clonotypes above 0.001 recurred in blood.

The specimen comprised peripheral blood mononuclear cells (PBMCs), sampled at new diagnosis, from a patient treated with antithyroid drugs. The rearrangement uses TRBV7-2 and TRBJ2-1, with D perhaps matching TRBD1 or TRBD2 (6 bases each). The clonotype comes from a woman in her 30s with Graves disease. CDR3 bases: TGTGCCAGCAGGACGGGGGCGAGGGCCTACAATGAGCAGTTCTTC. Translation gives CASRTGARAYNEQFF.